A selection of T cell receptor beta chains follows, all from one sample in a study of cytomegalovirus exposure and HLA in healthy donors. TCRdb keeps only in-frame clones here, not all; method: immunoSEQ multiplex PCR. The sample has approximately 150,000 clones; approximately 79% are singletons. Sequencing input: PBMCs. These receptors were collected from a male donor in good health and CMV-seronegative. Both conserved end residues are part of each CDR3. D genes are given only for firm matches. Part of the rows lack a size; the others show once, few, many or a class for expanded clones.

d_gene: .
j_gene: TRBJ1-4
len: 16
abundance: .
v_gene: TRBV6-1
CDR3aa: CASSEPGMPANEKLFF
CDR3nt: TGTGCCAGCAGTGAACCCGGGATGCCAGCTAATGAAAAACTGTTTTTT

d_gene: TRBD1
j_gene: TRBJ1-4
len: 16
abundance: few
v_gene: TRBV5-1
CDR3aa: CASSQGPDRGLEKLFF
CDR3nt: TGCGCCAGCAGCCAGGGTCCGGACAGGGGGCTTGAAAAACTGTTTTTT

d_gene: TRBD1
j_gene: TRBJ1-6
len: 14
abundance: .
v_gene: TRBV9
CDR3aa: CASSEWYRGSPLHF
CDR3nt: TGTGCCAGCAGCGAGTGGTACAGGGGCTCACCCCTCCACTTT

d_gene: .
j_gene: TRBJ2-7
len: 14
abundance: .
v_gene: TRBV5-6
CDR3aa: CASTARGSSYEQYF
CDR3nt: TGTGCCAGCACCGCGCGGGGCAGCTCCTACGAGCAGTACTTC

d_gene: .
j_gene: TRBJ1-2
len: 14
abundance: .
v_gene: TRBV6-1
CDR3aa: CASSEAGGSYGYTF
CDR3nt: TGTGCCAGCAGTGAAGCGGGAGGGAGCTATGGCTACACCTTC

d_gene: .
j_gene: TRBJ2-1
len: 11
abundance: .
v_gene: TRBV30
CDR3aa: CAWSVGGEQFF
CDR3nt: TGTGCCTGGAGTGTAGGCGGCGAGCAGTTCTTC

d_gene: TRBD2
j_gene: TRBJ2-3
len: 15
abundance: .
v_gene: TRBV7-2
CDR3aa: CASSLAVGGIDTQYF
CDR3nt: TGTGCCAGCAGCTTAGCGGTCGGGGGGATAGATACGCAGTATTTT

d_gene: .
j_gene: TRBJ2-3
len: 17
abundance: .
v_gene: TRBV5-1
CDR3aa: CASSLGSVPPPTDTQYF
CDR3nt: TGCGCCAGCAGCTTGGGTTCAGTCCCACCTCCCACAGATACGCAGTATTTT

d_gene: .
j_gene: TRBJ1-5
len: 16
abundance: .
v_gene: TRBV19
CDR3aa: CASIAVGGRGNQPQHF
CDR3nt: TGTGCCAGTATCGCGGTCGGGGGACGAGGAAATCAGCCCCAGCATTTT

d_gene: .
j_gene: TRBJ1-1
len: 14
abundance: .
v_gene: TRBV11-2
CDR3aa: CASSISGGGTEAFF
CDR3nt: TGTGCCAGCAGCATCTCCGGGGGAGGTACTGAAGCTTTCTTT

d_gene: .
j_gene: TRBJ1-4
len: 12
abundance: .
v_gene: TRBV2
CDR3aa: CASSIAHEKLFF
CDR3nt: TGTGCCAGCAGTATAGCCCATGAAAAACTGTTTTTT

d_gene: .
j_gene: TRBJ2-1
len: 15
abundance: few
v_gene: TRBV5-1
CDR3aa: CASSPERTTYNEQFF
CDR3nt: TGCGCCAGCAGCCCAGAAAGAACCACCTACAATGAGCAGTTCTTC

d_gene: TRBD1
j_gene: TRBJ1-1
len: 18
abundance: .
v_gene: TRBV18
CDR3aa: CASSPGRTGGIWDTEAFF
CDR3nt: TGTGCCAGCTCACCTGGTCGCACAGGGGGCATCTGGGACACTGAAGCTTTCTTT

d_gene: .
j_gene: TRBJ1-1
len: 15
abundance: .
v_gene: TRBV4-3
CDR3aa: CASSQMDRMNTEAFF
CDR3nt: TGCGCCAGCAGCCAGATGGACAGAATGAACACTGAAGCTTTCTTT

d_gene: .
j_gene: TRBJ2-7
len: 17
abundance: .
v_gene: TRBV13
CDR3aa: CASSLRFGGGPPREQYF
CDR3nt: TGTGCCAGCAGCTTAAGGTTTGGCGGGGGCCCCCCCCGGGAGCAGTACTTC

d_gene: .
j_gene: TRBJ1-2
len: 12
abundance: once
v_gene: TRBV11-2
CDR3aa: CASSLGGYGYTF
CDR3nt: TGTGCCAGCAGCTTAGGAGGGTATGGCTACACCTTC

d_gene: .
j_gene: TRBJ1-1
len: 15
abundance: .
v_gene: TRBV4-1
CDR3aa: CASSRTTGTITEAFF
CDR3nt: TGCGCCAGCAGCCGAACAACAGGGACCATCACTGAAGCTTTCTTT

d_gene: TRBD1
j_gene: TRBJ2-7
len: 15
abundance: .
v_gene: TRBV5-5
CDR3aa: CASSLGRDSSYEQYF
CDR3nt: TGTGCCAGCAGCTTGGGCAGGGACAGCTCCTACGAGCAGTACTTC

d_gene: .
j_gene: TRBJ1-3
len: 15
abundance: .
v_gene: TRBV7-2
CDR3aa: CASSLGGLPGNTIYF
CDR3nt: TGTGCCAGCAGCTTAGGAGGTCTTCCTGGAAACACCATATATTTT

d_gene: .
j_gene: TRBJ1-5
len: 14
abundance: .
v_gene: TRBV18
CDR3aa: CASSPPGGNQPQHF
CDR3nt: TGTGCCAGCTCACCACCGGGGGGGAATCAGCCCCAGCATTTT

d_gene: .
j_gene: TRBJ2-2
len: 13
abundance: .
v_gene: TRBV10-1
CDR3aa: CASNPGNTGELFF
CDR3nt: TGCGCCAGCAACCCGGGGAACACCGGGGAGCTGTTTTTT

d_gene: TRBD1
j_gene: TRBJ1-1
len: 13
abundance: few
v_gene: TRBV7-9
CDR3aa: CASSLGQGIRAFF
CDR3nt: TGTGCCAGCAGCTTGGGACAGGGGATTCGAGCTTTCTTT

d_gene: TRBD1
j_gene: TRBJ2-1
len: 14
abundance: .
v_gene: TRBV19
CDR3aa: CASSPRDSYNEQFF
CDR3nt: TGTGCCAGTAGCCCCCGGGACAGCTACAATGAGCAGTTCTTC

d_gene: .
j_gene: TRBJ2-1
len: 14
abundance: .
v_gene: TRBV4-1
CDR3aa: CASNRERGYNEQFF
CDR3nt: TGCGCCAGCAACAGGGAAAGAGGGTACAATGAGCAGTTCTTC

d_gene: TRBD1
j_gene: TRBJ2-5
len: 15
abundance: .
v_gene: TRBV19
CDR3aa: CASSIRTGGQETQYF
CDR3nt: TGTGCCAGTAGTATACGGACAGGTGGACAAGAGACCCAGTACTTC

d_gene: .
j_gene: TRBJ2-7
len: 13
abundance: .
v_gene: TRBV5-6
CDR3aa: CASSLLASYEQYF
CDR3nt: TGTGCCAGCAGCTTGTTAGCCTCCTACGAGCAGTACTTC

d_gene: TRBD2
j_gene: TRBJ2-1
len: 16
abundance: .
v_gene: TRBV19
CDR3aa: CASSILAGGPYNEQFF
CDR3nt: TGTGCCAGTAGTATACTAGCGGGGGGACCTTACAATGAGCAGTTCTTC

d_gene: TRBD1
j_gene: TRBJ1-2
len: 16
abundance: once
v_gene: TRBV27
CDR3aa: CASSPDLGQGYFGYTF
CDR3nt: TGTGCCAGCAGTCCCGACCTGGGACAGGGGTATTTTGGCTACACCTTC

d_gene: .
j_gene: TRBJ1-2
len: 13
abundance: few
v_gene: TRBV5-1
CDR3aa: CASSITPSYGYTF
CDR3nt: TGCGCCAGCAGCATTACCCCGAGCTATGGCTACACCTTC

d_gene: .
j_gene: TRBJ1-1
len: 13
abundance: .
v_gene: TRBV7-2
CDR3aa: CASSFGGIAEAFF
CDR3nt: TGTGCCAGCAGCTTTGGGGGCATCGCTGAAGCTTTCTTT

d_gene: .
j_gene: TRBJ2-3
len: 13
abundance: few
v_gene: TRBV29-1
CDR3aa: CSVEFPGPDTQYF
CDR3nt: TGCAGCGTTGAATTCCCGGGTCCAGATACGCAGTATTTT

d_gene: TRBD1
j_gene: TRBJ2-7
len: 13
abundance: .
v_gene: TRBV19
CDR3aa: CASSGGQGREQYF
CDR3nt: TGTGCCAGTAGTGGGGGACAGGGCCGCGAGCAGTACTTC

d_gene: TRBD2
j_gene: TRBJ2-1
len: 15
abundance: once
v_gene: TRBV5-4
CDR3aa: CASIRSGGRYNEQFF
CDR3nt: TGTGCCAGCATCCGAAGCGGGGGGAGGTACAATGAGCAGTTCTTC

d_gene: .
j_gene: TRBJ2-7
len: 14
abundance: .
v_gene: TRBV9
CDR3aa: CASSKSGAFYEQYF
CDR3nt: TGTGCCAGCAGCAAATCAGGGGCCTTCTACGAGCAGTACTTC

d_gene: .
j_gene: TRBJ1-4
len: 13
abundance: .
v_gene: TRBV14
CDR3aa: CASSQLINEKLFF
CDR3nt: TGTGCCAGCAGCCAACTTATTAATGAAAAACTGTTTTTT

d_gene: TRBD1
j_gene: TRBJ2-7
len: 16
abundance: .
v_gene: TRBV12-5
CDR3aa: CASGLRNGQGFYEQYF
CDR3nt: TGTGCTAGTGGTTTGCGAAACGGACAGGGGTTTTACGAGCAGTACTTC

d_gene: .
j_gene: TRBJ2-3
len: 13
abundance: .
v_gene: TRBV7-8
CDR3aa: CASSGALADTQYF
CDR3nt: TGTGCCAGCAGCGGGGCACTCGCAGATACGCAGTATTTT

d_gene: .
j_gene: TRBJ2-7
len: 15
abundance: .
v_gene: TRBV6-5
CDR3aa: CASSYSGDPQYEQYF
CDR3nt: TGTGCCAGCAGTTACTCGGGAGACCCTCAATACGAGCAGTACTTC

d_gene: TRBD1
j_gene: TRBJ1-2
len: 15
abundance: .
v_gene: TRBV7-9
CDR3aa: CASSLDRDSSYGYTF
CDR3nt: TGTGCCAGCAGCTTAGACCGGGACAGCTCCTATGGCTACACCTTC

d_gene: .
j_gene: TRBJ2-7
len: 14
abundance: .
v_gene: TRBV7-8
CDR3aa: CASSLHLNLIEQYF
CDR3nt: TGTGCCAGCAGCCTCCACCTCAACCTCATCGAGCAGTACTTC

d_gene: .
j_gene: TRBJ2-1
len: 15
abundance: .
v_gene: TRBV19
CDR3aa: CASRTPGSGYNEQFF
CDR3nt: TGTGCCAGTAGGACTCCGGGATCCGGCTACAATGAGCAGTTCTTC

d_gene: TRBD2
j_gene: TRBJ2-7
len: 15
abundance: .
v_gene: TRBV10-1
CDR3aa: CASSLHRLALDEQYF
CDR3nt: TGCGCCAGCAGCCTACACCGACTAGCTTTGGACGAGCAGTACTTC

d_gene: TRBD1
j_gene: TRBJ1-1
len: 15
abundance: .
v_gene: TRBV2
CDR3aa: CASSLQGAANTEAFF
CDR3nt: TGTGCCAGCAGTCTCCAGGGGGCAGCGAACACTGAAGCTTTCTTT

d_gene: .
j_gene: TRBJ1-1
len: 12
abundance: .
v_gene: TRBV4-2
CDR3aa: CASSQGDTEAFF
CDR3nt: TGTGCCAGCAGCCAAGGAGACACTGAAGCTTTCTTT

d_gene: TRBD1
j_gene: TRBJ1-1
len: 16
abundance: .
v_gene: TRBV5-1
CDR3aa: CASSLGQGYRNTEAFF
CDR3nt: TGCGCCAGCAGCTTGGGACAGGGGTACAGGAACACTGAAGCTTTCTTT

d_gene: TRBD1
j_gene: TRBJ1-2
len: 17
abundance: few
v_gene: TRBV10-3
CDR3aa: CAISDPDRAKTNYGYTF
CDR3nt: TGTGCCATCAGTGACCCCGACAGGGCCAAGACTAACTATGGCTACACCTTC

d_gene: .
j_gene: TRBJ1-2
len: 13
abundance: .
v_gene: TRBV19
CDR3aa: CASSTSTGYGYTF
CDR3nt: TGTGCCAGTAGTACCTCGACAGGATATGGCTACACCTTC

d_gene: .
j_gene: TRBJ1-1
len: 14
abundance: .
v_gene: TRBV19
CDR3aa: CASSLVPGYTEAFF
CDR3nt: TGTGCCAGTAGTTTGGTTCCAGGGTACACTGAAGCTTTCTTT

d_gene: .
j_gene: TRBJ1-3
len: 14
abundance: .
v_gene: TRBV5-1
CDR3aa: CASSLGSTGNTIYF
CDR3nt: TGCGCCAGCAGCTTGGGGTCTACTGGAAACACCATATATTTT

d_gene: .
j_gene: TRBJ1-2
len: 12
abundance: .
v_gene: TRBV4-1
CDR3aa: CASETLAGGYTF
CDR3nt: TGCGCGAGCGAGACACTAGCTGGGGGCTACACCTTC

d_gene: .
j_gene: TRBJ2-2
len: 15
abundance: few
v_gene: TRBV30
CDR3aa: CAFTPGSSPSGELFF
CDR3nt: TGTGCCTTCACCCCCGGGTCCTCTCCCTCCGGGGAGCTGTTTTTT

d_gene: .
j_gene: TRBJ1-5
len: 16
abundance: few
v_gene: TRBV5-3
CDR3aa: CARSRSGDTGNQPQHF
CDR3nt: TGTGCCAGAAGCCGGAGCGGCGACACGGGCAATCAGCCCCAGCATTTT

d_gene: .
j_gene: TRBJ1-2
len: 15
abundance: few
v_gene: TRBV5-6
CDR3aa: CASSPTDRPNYGYTF
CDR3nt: TGTGCCAGCAGCCCGACAGACAGACCTAACTATGGCTACACCTTC

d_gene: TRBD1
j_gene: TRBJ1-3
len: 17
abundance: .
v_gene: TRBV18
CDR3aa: CASSLLPGQGYGNTIYF
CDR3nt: TGTGCCAGCTCACTCCTTCCGGGACAGGGCTATGGAAACACCATATATTTT

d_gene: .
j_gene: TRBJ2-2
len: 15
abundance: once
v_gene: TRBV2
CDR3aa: CASKGVRGDTGELFF
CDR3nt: TGTGCCAGCAAGGGGGTTCGGGGGGACACCGGGGAGCTGTTTTTT